This T cell receptor (beta chain) was identified during a study of T cell responses to AZD1222 COVID-19 vaccine. Overall study: Samples with a second dose at about 4 or about 12 weeks were pooled together.

This clone is a singleton in its sample. What it binds is unknown. The CDR3 runs 15 residues. V was shortened by 4 bases and J by 4 bases, with 14 bases between the two germline ends. Germline CDR1 reads SEHNR; CDR2 reads FQNEAQ (reference sequence). Sequenced by immunoSEQ multiplex PCR; TCRdb stores in-frame clones only, minus some. Here the sample spans fewer than 130,000 clones, about 85% being singletons. Study-level results: Repertoire sampling occurred only after the peak T cell response.

J is TRBJ1-3 and V is TRBV7-9; D is perhaps TRBD1 (5 bases). Sequences were derived from peripheral blood, sampled on day 0 of AZD1222 vaccination. The receptor's source is an adult in good health. CDR3 amino acids: CASSSQVGFGNTIYF. In nucleotides, the CDR3 is TGTGCCAGCAGCTCACAGGTGGGATTCGGAAACACCATATATTTT.